The 24 T cell receptor beta chains reported below all come from one sample, sequenced in a study of T-cell reconstitution after alpha-beta-depleted transplantation in children. Library preparation (for TCRbeta) was performed with unique molecular identifiers. Via MiXCR, TCRdb re-called the PCR reads, giving one row per CDR3 protein. Among approximately 130,000 distinct CDR3 sequences listed, approximately 8.7% were seen once. Sequencing was performed on PBMCs, mostly from graft donor cells, taken 180 days after TCRalphabeta/CD19-depleted stem cell transplant. The receptors come from a girl under three years old who had a stem cell transplant for combined immunodeficiency, so the T cells may come from the graft donor.

This clonotype was seen more than once but under ten times. The rearrangement uses TRBV7-2 and TRBJ2-3; unclear D gene. Germline V CDR1 and CDR2: SGHTA, FQGNSA. The length of the CDR3 is 16 residues. V was cut by 4 bases and J by 0 bases, with 14 bases left in between. DNA for the CDR3: TGTGCCAGCAGCTCCGGTCCTTCTTCTAGCACAGATACGCAGTATTTT. Translation: CASSSGPSSSTDTQYF.

The chain is built from TRBV20-1 and TRBJ2-7, with D perhaps TRBD2 (5 bases). The CDR3 is 14 residues long. Trimming removed 2 bases from V and 2 bases from J, with 13 bases in between. Germline assignment: CDR1 DFQATT and CDR2 SNEGSKA (reference sequence). In nucleotides, the CDR3 is TGCAGTGCTAGACTAGCCGGAGGTACCTACGAGCAGTACTTC. Encoded protein: CSARLAGGTYEQYF.

This rearrangement joins TRBV5-1 to TRBJ1-1; 9 bases match TRBD1. The CDR3 has 15 amino acids. The V and J ends lost 0 bases and 5 bases, in that order; junction bases with no gene match: 5. Germline values: CDR1 SGHRS, CDR2 YFSETQ. The CDR3 here is CASSLVRDRVTEAFF. CDR3 nucleotide sequence: TGCGCCAGCAGCTTGGTCCGGGACAGGGTGACTGAAGCTTTCTTT.

Points on this clonotype: A much larger clonotype is one base distant, so this may be a read error. The CDR3 coding sequence is TGTGCCATCGGGGGGCACCCCTGGCACACCTACGAGCAGTACTTC. This translates into CAIGGHPWHTYEQYF. The chain employs TRBV10-3 and TRBJ2-7; the D call may be TRBD1 or TRBD2 (6 bases each). The V gene's germline CDR1 is ENHRY and CDR2 SYGVKD. The CDR3 has 15 residues. Trimming cost V 8 bases and J 2 bases, with 19 bases left between them.

The rearrangement links TRBV6-5 to TRBJ2-4; D is ambiguous. The CDR3 runs to 11 residues. Germline values: CDR1 MNHEY, CDR2 SVGAGI. The CDR3 coding sequence is TGTGGCAGTGGGCGTGGAAACATTCAGTACTTC. It specifies CGSGRGNIQYF.

The rearrangement uses TRBV27 and TRBJ2-3; 10 bases align to TRBD2. V was clipped by 8 bases and J by 4 bases; unmatched bases: 9. The CDR3 runs 15 residues. Looked up from germline, CDR1 is MNHEY and CDR2 is SMNVEV (reference sequence). CDR3 protein: CASYKRGGYPDTQYF. CDR3 nucleotide sequence: TGTGCCAGCTATAAGCGGGGGGGCTATCCAGATACGCAGTATTTT.

The chain links TRBV5-1 to TRBJ2-7; 9 nucleotides match TRBD1. The CDR3 runs 14 residues. Germline V gene data show CDR1 as SGHRS and CDR2 as YFSETQ. With V trimmed by 3 bases and J by 3 bases, 4 bases remained unmatched. This chain's CDR3 is CASSYGQGIYEQYF. The CDR3 DNA sequence: TGCGCCAGCAGCTATGGACAGGGGATCTACGAGCAGTACTTC.

J is TRBJ2-1 and V is TRBV6-1; 10 bases map to TRBD2. The CDR3 is made up of 15 amino acids. Trimming cost V 2 bases and J 4 bases; bases outside gene matches: 2. CDR1 is MNHNS and CDR2 is SASEGT in the germline V gene. This CDR3 reads CASSETLAGYNEQFF. Here the CDR3 DNA reads TGTGCCAGCAGTGAAACACTAGCGGGATACAATGAGCAGTTCTTC.

The V call is TRBV7-9, the J call TRBJ2-7; perhaps TRBD1 as D (5 bases). Germline values: CDR1 SEHNR, CDR2 FQNEAQ (reference sequence). This CDR3 is built from 14 residues. CDR3 loop: CASSLRRRTSTQEV. CDR3 in DNA: TGTGCCAGCAGCTTAAGGCGCAGGACATCTACGCAGGAGGTC.

This clonotype was seen only a few times. The chain carries TRBV27 and TRBJ2-7; the match to TRBD1 covers 11 bases. The length of the CDR3 is 16 residues. Germline V gives CDR1 MNHEY, CDR2 SMNVEV (reference sequence). V shed 6 bases, J shed 5 bases, and the junction held 12 bases outside the gene matches. CDR3 in DNA: TGTGCCAGCAGGCCCCGGCGGACAGGGGGCGGTGACGAGCAGTACTTC. The encoded protein is CASRPRRTGGGDEQYF.

In its sample, this clonotype was seen many times. The V and J genes are TRBV5-1 and TRBJ2-2; 7 nucleotides line up with TRBD1. CDR1 SGHRS and CDR2 YFSETQ come from the germline V gene. The J segment lost 6 bases and the V segment lost 0 bases, leaving 2 bases of the junction unmatched. This CDR3 region has 14 residues. This CDR3 is CASSLEGGPGELFF. For the CDR3, the DNA is TGCGCCAGCAGCTTGGAAGGGGGCCCCGGGGAGCTGTTTTTT.

The V gene is TRBV5-1, the J gene TRBJ2-4, with TRBD1 as a possible D gene (5 bases). Trimming shortened V by 2 bases and J by 1 base, and 10 bases separated the two germline ends. CDR1 SGHRS and CDR2 YFSETQ come from the germline V gene. The CDR3 is 15 residues long. The CDR3 region has the DNA TGCGCCAGCAGCTTTCAGGGCGACGCCAAAAACATTCAGTACTTC. Its protein is CASSFQGDAKNIQYF.

This rearrangement joins TRBV7-6 to TRBJ2-3; 8 nucleotides match TRBD2. Unmatched junction bases numbered 3, after V lost 2 bases and J lost 2 bases. Germline V gives CDR1 SGHVS, CDR2 FNYEAQ. The CDR3 loop spans 15 amino acids. CDR3 sequence (DNA): TGTGCCAGCAGCTTAAGGCGGGGGGACACAGATACGCAGTATTTT. It specifies CASSLRRGDTDTQYF.

The chain joins TRBV7-6 to TRBJ1-1; 9 bases match TRBD1. Germline V CDR1 and CDR2: SGHVS, FNYEAQ. The length of the CDR3 is 16 residues. V lost 4 bases to trimming and J lost 5 bases; unmatched junction nucleotides: 11. CDR3 residues: CASSSGQGIRQTEAFF. CDR3 nucleotide sequence: TGTGCCAGCAGCTCGGGACAGGGTATCCGTCAGACTGAAGCTTTCTTT.

This clonotype occurred many times. The J gene is TRBJ2-7, the V gene TRBV20-1, with 10 bases that match TRBD2. The germline V gene encodes CDR1 DFQATT and CDR2 SNEGSKA (reference sequence). The V and J ends lost 6 bases and 7 bases, in that order; junction bases with no gene match: 15. CDR3 length: 15 residues. CDR3 nucleotides: TGCAGTGCCACACTCGGACTAGCGGTCGTGGGGGAGCAGTACTTC. It yields the protein CSATLGLAVVGEQYF.

The gene calls are TRBV20-1 and TRBJ2-7; 13 bases match TRBD2. The CDR3 spans 15 residues. CDR1 and CDR2 from the germline V gene are DFQATT and SNEGSKA (reference sequence). The junction had 9 bases not matched to a gene; V was cut back by 5 bases and J by 5 bases. The CDR3 DNA reads TGCAGTGCTCCCCACGGGACTAGCGGGGTCGACGAGCAGTACTTC. It specifies CSAPHGTSGVDEQYF.

This clonotype was detected a few times. The rearrangement links TRBV11-3 to TRBJ2-7; D uncertain. CDR3 length: 13 amino acids. The germline V gene has CDR1 SGHNT and CDR2 YENEEA. The V end was cut by 5 bases, the J end by 6 bases, with 14 bases between. This CDR3 is CASSLRTASEQYF. In DNA form, the CDR3 reads TGTGCCAGCAGCCTCCGGACGGCCTCCGAGCAGTACTTC.

This clonotype has just one count. This chain connects TRBV7-2 to TRBJ1-2, with D hard to call. The CDR3 loop spans 17 amino acids. Trimming stripped 4 bases from V and 4 bases from J, with 22 bases between. CDR1 is SGHTA and CDR2 is FQGNSA in the germline V gene. The CDR3 reads CASSSFRVTGIVYGYTF. The CDR3 nucleotides read TGTGCCAGCAGCTCCTTTAGGGTTACGGGGATCGTCTATGGCTACACCTTC.

The chain combines TRBV5-1 with TRBJ2-7, with TRBD2 matching over 11 bases. Germline V gene lookup returns CDR1 SGHRS and CDR2 YFSETQ. V lost 4 bases, J lost 4 bases, and 10 bases stayed unmatched. This CDR3 contains 16 residues. CDR3 sequence reads: CASSGTNSGRGYEQYF. The CDR3 DNA is TGCGCCAGCAGCGGGACCAATAGCGGGAGGGGATACGAGCAGTACTTC.

The rearrangement links TRBV30 to TRBJ2-3, with D perhaps TRBD2 (6 bases). CDR1 is GTSNPN, CDR2 SVGIG, per germline (reference sequence). The V end was cut by 4 bases, the J end by 2 bases, with 10 bases between. CDR3 length: 13 residues. The CDR3 sequence: CAWKWTITDTQYF. In DNA, the CDR3 is TGTGCCTGGAAATGGACTATCACAGATACGCAGTATTTT.

This clonotype has only a few counts. This chain links TRBV12-3 or TRBV12-4 with TRBJ2-2; 13 bases agree with TRBD2. There are 16 residues in the CDR3. After removal of 2 bases from V and 5 bases from J, the junction contained 2 bases not matched to a gene. This CDR3 reads CASSLQTSGGTGELFF. The CDR3 DNA follows: TGTGCCAGCAGTTTACAGACTAGCGGGGGGACCGGGGAGCTGTTTTTT.

This clonotype occurred a few times. The chain links TRBV9 to TRBJ2-1, with D perhaps TRBD1 (6 bases). V was clipped by 2 bases and J by 0 bases, with 18 bases between them. This CDR3 region has 18 residues. Germline CDR1 and CDR2: SGDLS and YYNGEE. The CDR3 DNA follows: TGTGCCAGCAGCGTCCTAATCAGGGGCCCGGCCTCCTACAATGAGCAGTTCTTC. This sequence encodes CASSVLIRGPASYNEQFF.

In this sample, this clonotype turned up a few times. V and J are TRBV7-6 and TRBJ2-1, with 16 bases aligning to TRBD2. The V segment lost 5 bases and the J segment 9 bases; nucleotides outside the gene matches: 4. The CDR3 runs to 15 residues. Germline loops: CDR1 SGHVS, CDR2 FNYEAQ. CDR3 DNA: TGTGCCAGCAGCACGGGACTAGCGGGGGGGCCTGAGCAGTTCTTC. It specifies CASSTGLAGGPEQFF.

This chain links TRBV7-2 with TRBJ2-3; D may be TRBD2 (6 bases). The CDR3 is 16 amino acids. With 1 base removed from V and 2 bases from J, the gap between germline ends came to 13 bases. Germline loops: CDR1 SGHTA, CDR2 FQGNSA. The CDR3 DNA reads TGTGCCAGCAGCTTAGGAGGTCGGGGGATCACAGATACGCAGTATTTT. Protein product: CASSLGGRGITDTQYF.